This TCR beta chain was obtained from a study of blood T cell repertoires in COVID-19. Study as a whole: The United States, Italy and Spain were the sources of the acute and convalescent COVID-19 samples. Sources were T cells, B-cell-depleted T cells, or PBMCs; the material itself was cDNA or gDNA.

Authors' methods: By means of reference gene primer amplification, nucleated cell counts were estimated. Here immunoSEQ multiplex PCR was the method, and the copy in TCRdb shows in-frame clones only, minus some. V, J and clone size are those of that table, while D and trimming were read from the DNA. The repertoire includes 100,000 to 150,000 clones, less than 90% of them detected once, and under 7% sits in the top ten. V was clipped by 6 bases and J by 0 bases, with 14 bases between them. CDR3 length equals 15 residues. CDR1 and CDR2 (germline): MNHEY, SVGAGI. Sequenced input: peripheral blood. The chain recombines TRBV6-5 with TRBJ1-1; D gene unclear. The source is an elderly man with active or convalescent COVID-19. The CDR3 loop reads CASSLTSIMNTEAFF. DNA for the CDR3: TGTGCCAGCAGCCTAACTAGTATCATGAACACTGAAGCTTTCTTT.